The next 2 T cell receptor beta chains were all read from a single sample in a study of blood T cell repertoires in COVID-19 (dated by TCRdb to 2019 to 2021). Libraries were built with the immunoSEQ multiplex PCR assay. This is the immuneACCESS table as TCRdb keeps it, with only in-frame sequences that have V and J called. A part of the clones is gone; compared with another copy, unresolved V genes explain less than half, and the rest is unexplained. Across this sample there are about 250,000 clones, with roughly 85% seen only once. Approximately 5.1% of the sample comes from the top ten. The source material was peripheral blood. These receptors were taken from a man aged 45-65 years with COVID-19, enrolled during active disease.

The chain uses TRBV4-1 and TRBJ2-7; a weak D match, TRBD2 (5 bases). The V end was cut by 4 bases, the J end by 2 bases, with 12 bases between. Looked up from germline, CDR1 is MGHRA and CDR2 is YSYEKL. CDR3 length equals 14 residues. The CDR3 region has the DNA TGCGCCAGCAGCCCCCCAACGGGGACCTACGAGCAGTACTTC. This translates into CASSPPTGTYEQYF.

The CDR3 loop is CAWGRDGRNLYF. CDR3 in DNA: TGTGCCTGGGGCCGGGATGGGAGGAACCTGTACTTC. The chain joins TRBV30 to TRBJ2-5, with D possibly matching TRBD2 (6 bases). Germline CDR1 and CDR2: GTSNPN and SVGIG (reference sequence). The length of the CDR3 is 12 residues. Trimming took off 5 bases at V and 13 bases at J, with 20 bases between the two ends.